Below are 28 T cell receptor beta chains sequenced from a single sample in a study of shared clonotypes between healthy human individuals. Measured with immunoSEQ multiplex PCR; TCRdb has only the in-frame clones, and not every one. The table records about 500,000 clones, roughly four fifths of them present only once. Input material: PBMCs. These receptors originate from a woman between 40 and 55 years old in good health. Some clones in this sample may be carry-over from other donors' samples.

For this clone: A single base is all that separates this from a far larger clone, so a read error is likely. As DNA, the CDR3 is TGTGCCTGGAGTGTCGGACTCTGGGACACTGAAGCTTCCTTT. Protein sequence: CAWSVGLWDTEASF. The rearrangement links TRBV30 to TRBJ1-1, with D possibly being TRBD1 (6 bases). Per germline, CDR1 GTSNPN and CDR2 SVGIG (reference sequence). This CDR3 contains 14 residues.

This clone was counted a few times. CDR3 residues: CASSTPGSGDTGELFF. CDR3 coding DNA: TGTGCCAGCAGTACCCCAGGGAGCGGGGACACCGGGGAGCTGTTTTTT. The rearrangement links TRBV2 to TRBJ2-2; 7 bases match TRBD2. This CDR3 has 16 amino acids. The junction had 9 bases not matched to a gene; V was cut back by 5 bases and J by 3 bases. CDR1 is SNHLY and CDR2 is FYNNEI in the germline V gene.

Notes on this clone: Only one base separates this from a far larger clonotype, so it likely reflects a read error. Other DNA sequences within the sample encode an identical CDR3. J is TRBJ2-4 and V is TRBV4-2; possibly TRBD1 for D (5 bases). In germline, CDR1 is LGHNA, CDR2 YNFKEQ. V gave up 0 bases and J gave up 3 bases, with 15 bases separating them. The CDR3 has 17 residues. The CDR3 DNA follows: TGTGCCAGCAGCCAAGAAGGGGCGGTTCTTGGCAAAAACATTCAGTACTTC. Protein product: CASSQEGAVLGKNIQYF.

This chain links TRBV11-2 with TRBJ1-1, with unresolved D. V shed 2 bases and J shed 1 base, with 8 bases lying between them. Germline CDR1 is SGHAT and CDR2 is FQNNGV. CDR3 length equals 14 residues. The CDR3 sequence: CASSLFRTNTEAFF. The CDR3 nucleotides are TGTGCCAGCAGCTTATTTAGGACGAACACTGAAGCTTTCTTT.

This clone was counted at least ten times. The chain couples TRBV7-9 to TRBJ2-3; 8 bases map to TRBD2. The germline CDR1 and CDR2 sequences are SEHNR and FQNEAQ (reference sequence). V lost 5 bases, J lost 0 bases, and 7 bases stayed unmatched. The CDR3 runs 16 residues. The CDR3 loop reads CASSQGSGISTDTQYF. CDR3 bases: TGTGCCAGCAGCCAAGGTAGCGGGATTAGCACAGATACGCAGTATTTT.

The chain links TRBV7-3 to TRBJ2-1, with 8 positions matching TRBD2. The CDR3 is made up of 16 amino acids. Germline CDR1 reads SGHTA; CDR2 reads FQGTGA. V gave up 0 bases and J gave up 5 bases; unmatched junction bases: 6. This chain's CDR3 is CASSLTGAGDDNEQFF. The CDR3 DNA follows: TGTGCCAGCAGCTTAACTGGAGCGGGAGACGACAATGAGCAGTTCTTC.

The rearrangement uses TRBV25-1 and TRBJ1-3, with D perhaps TRBD1 (6 bases). This CDR3 region has 15 residues. V shed 1 base and J shed 3 bases, with 10 bases lying between them. The germline gives CDR1 MGHDK, CDR2 SYGVNS. CDR3 coding DNA: TGTGCCAGCAGTGAATTCAGGGGCTTTGGAAACACCATATATTTT. As protein: CASSEFRGFGNTIYF.

This clone was detected only a few times. The chain employs TRBV10-2 and TRBJ1-3; no clear D gene. Between the trimmed V and J ends, which lost 0 bases and 3 bases, there was a span of 12 bases. Per the germline V gene, CDR1 is WSHSY and CDR2 is SAAADI. The CDR3 sequence is 16 residues long. In nucleotides, the CDR3 is TGCGCCAGCAGTGAGTCAGGAGGCTGGAATGGAAACACCATATATTTT. Amino acids: CASSESGGWNGNTIYF.

This clone was observed a single time. The chain combines TRBV28 with TRBJ1-5; 7 bases fit TRBD1. CDR3 length: 15 residues. The ends lost 8 bases at V and 0 bases at J; junction bases unmatched: 7. Per germline, CDR1 MDHEN and CDR2 SYDVKM. The CDR3 sequence: CASPHWTGSNQPQHF. As DNA, the CDR3 is TGTGCCAGCCCCCATTGGACAGGTAGCAATCAGCCCCAGCATTTT.

This clone turned up a few times. Different DNA sequences within this sample yield the same CDR3. This chain links TRBV9 with TRBJ1-1; D remains ambiguous. V was cut by 0 bases and J by 5 bases, with 8 bases left in between. The CDR3 is 13 amino acids. Germline loops: CDR1 SGDLS, CDR2 YYNGEE. CDR3 in DNA: TGTGCCAGCAGCGTAGCGAGCGGGACTGAAGCTTTCTTT. Its protein is CASSVASGTEAFF.

This clone occurred many times. This chain links TRBV5-4 with TRBJ2-4; TRBD2 agrees at 8 bases. The J segment lost 4 bases and the V segment lost 4 bases, leaving 4 bases of the junction unmatched. Germline V gene lookup returns CDR1 SGHNT and CDR2 YYREEE (reference sequence). This CDR3 has 14 amino acids. CDR3 sequence reads: CASSHASGKNIQYF. CDR3 in DNA: TGTGCCAGCAGCCATGCTAGCGGGAAAAACATTCAGTACTTC.

The gene calls are TRBV7-2 and TRBJ1-1; D may be TRBD1 (5 bases). Trimming stripped 4 bases from V and 3 bases from J, with 12 bases between. This CDR3 is built from 14 residues. Germline values: CDR1 SGHTA, CDR2 FQGNSA. The CDR3 here is CASSSTVGDTEAFF. CDR3 coding DNA: TGTGCCAGCAGCTCGACAGTCGGTGACACTGAAGCTTTCTTT.

The sample holds many counts of this clone. The V call is TRBV9, the J call TRBJ1-5; 11 bases are shared with TRBD1. With 4 bases clipped from V and 4 bases from J, the junction kept 7 bases outside the gene matches. CDR3 size: 16 residues. CDR1 is SGDLS, CDR2 YYNGEE, per germline. The CDR3 loop reads CASSPGQGALNQPQHF. Written as DNA, the CDR3 is TGTGCCAGCAGCCCCGGACAGGGGGCTTTAAATCAGCCCCAGCATTTT.

Points on this clone: A far larger clone is one base from this, pointing to a likely read error. V gene TRBV28 combines with J gene TRBJ1-5, with unresolved D. The CDR3 totals 14 residues. Germline V gene sequence: CDR1 MDHEN, CDR2 SYDVKM. The CDR3 here is CASRLALLNQLQHF. In DNA form, the CDR3 reads TGTGCCAGCAGGTTGGCATTGCTCAATCAGCTCCAGCATTTT.

Details on this clone: This likely reflects a read error, since a far larger clone is one base away. The chain carries TRBV29-1 and TRBJ2-1; no definite D call. This CDR3 has 11 amino acids. CDR1 and CDR2 (germline): SQVTM, ANQGSEA. CDR3 nucleotide sequence: TGCAGCGTTGGAACCTACAATGAGCAGCTCTTC. This encodes CSVGTYNEQLF.

V is TRBV14 and J is TRBJ2-2; no reliable D call. With 3 bases removed from V and 1 base from J, the gap between germline ends came to 12 bases. Germline V lookup: CDR1 SGHDN, CDR2 FVKESK. This CDR3 is 16 amino acids long. This chain's CDR3 is CASSHLGLLNTGELFF. As DNA, the CDR3 is TGTGCCAGCAGCCACCTTGGGCTCCTGAACACCGGGGAGCTGTTTTTT.

The V call is TRBV14, the J call TRBJ1-3, with D maybe TRBD1 (6 bases). This CDR3 has 16 residues. The germline CDR1 and CDR2 sequences are SGHDN and FVKESK. Trimming removed 2 bases from V and 0 bases from J, with 11 bases in between. In DNA form, the CDR3 reads TGTGCCAGCAGCCAACCGGACAGCTCCTCTGGAAACACCATATATTTT. Amino acid sequence: CASSQPDSSSGNTIYF.

Turning to this clone: A far larger clone is just one base off, so this is likely a read error. This CDR3 is also generated by other DNA sequences in the sample. The chain recombines TRBV30 with TRBJ1-1; TRBD1 matches at 9 bases. CDR1 and CDR2 (germline): GTSNPN, SVGIG (reference sequence). This CDR3 has 16 amino acids. The CDR3 DNA follows: TGTGCCTACATAGTCCCGGGACAGGGATCGAACACTGAAGCTTTCTTC. This sequence encodes CAYIVPGQGSNTEAFF.

This clone was picked up one time. It is likely a read error: a sequence one base away is far more abundant. The chain joins TRBV2 to TRBJ1-2; a weak D match, TRBD1 (5 bases). Trimming left V 6 bases short and J 6 bases short, with 14 bases between. CDR3 length: 13 residues. The germline V gene encodes CDR1 SNHLY and CDR2 FYNNEI. The CDR3 coding sequence is TGTGCCAGCAGGTTCGACAGCCTCAATGGCTACACCTTC. Its translation is CASRFDSLNGYTF.

The rearrangement joins TRBV30 to TRBJ1-5, with D unclear. Germline V gene lookup returns CDR1 GTSNPN and CDR2 SVGIG (reference sequence). V shed 0 bases and J shed 2 bases, with 5 bases lying between them. The CDR3 totals 13 residues. For the CDR3, the DNA is TGTGCCTGGAGTGTATCGGGCAATCAGCCCCAGCATTTT. Translated: CAWSVSGNQPQHF.

The chain recombines TRBV7-9 with TRBJ1-5, with 7 bases identical to TRBD1. The CDR3 runs 13 residues. J lost 7 bases, V lost 4 bases, and 4 bases had no gene match. The germline V gene has CDR1 SEHNR and CDR2 FQNEAQ (reference sequence). The CDR3: CASSSTGEQPQHF. The CDR3 coding sequence is TGTGCCAGCAGCTCAACAGGGGAACAGCCCCAGCATTTT.

In its sample, this clone was seen many times. Other DNA sequences in this specimen translate into the identical CDR3. The J gene is TRBJ2-7, the V gene TRBV7-9; D might be TRBD1 or TRBD2, each matching 5 bases. Germline V lookup: CDR1 SEHNR, CDR2 FQNEAQ (reference sequence). The CDR3 covers 15 residues. The V end lost 1 base, the J end lost 4 bases, and 14 bases lay between the germline ends. The chain's CDR3 is CASSLVRAGTYEQYF. For the CDR3, the DNA is TGTGCCAGCAGCTTAGTTCGGGCAGGGACGTACGAGCAGTACTTC.

V and J are TRBV5-1 and TRBJ2-5; 10 bases line up with TRBD2. Germline V gene data show CDR1 as SGHRS and CDR2 as YFSETQ. The ends lost 0 bases at V and 5 bases at J; junction bases unmatched: 4. This CDR3 is built from 15 residues. The CDR3 nucleotides are TGCGCCAGCAGCTTGGCTACTAGCGGGACGGAGACCCAGTACTTC. Translated: CASSLATSGTETQYF. The full variable domain, completed using reference TRBV5-1 and TRBJ2-5, is KAGVTQTPRYLIKTRGQQVTLSCSPISGHRSVSWYQQTPGQGLQFLFEYFSETQRNKGNFPGRFSGRQFSNSRSEMNVSTLELGDSALYLCASSLATSGTETQYFGPGTRLLVL.

The chain recombines TRBV28 with TRBJ1-2; the match to TRBD1 covers 7 bases. The CDR3 has 14 residues. Germline CDR1 reads MDHEN; CDR2 reads SYDVKM. V trimming: 9 bases; J trimming: 6 bases; junction bases outside the gene matches: 13. This CDR3 reads CASEETGPRDGYTF. In DNA, the CDR3 is TGTGCCAGTGAAGAGACAGGGCCTAGAGATGGCTACACCTTC.

The table lists this clone with a count of one. The chain couples TRBV28 to TRBJ2-5, with 11 bases lining up with TRBD2. The trim removed 6 bases at V and 3 bases at J, leaving 6 bases unmatched. CDR1 and CDR2 from the germline V gene are MDHEN and SYDVKM. The CDR3 is 15 residues long. CDR3 nucleotide sequence: TGTGCCAGCAGCCCTCAGACTAGCGGGAAAGAGACCCAGTACTTC. Protein product: CASSPQTSGKETQYF.

J is TRBJ2-1 and V is TRBV30; no clear D gene. The germline CDR1 and CDR2 sequences are GTSNPN and SVGIG (reference sequence). The CDR3 is made up of 16 amino acids. Trimming pared 2 bases from V and 3 bases from J, leaving 17 bases between. CDR3 amino acids: CAWSPGSKQFYNEQFF. The CDR3 region has the DNA TGTGCCTGGAGTCCCGGTAGCAAACAATTCTACAATGAGCAGTTCTTC. Full variable domain (missing parts from reference TRBV30 and TRBJ2-1): SQTIHQWPATLVQPVGSPLSLECTVEGTSNPNLYWYRQAAGRGLQLLFYSVGIGQISSEVPQNLSASRPQDRQFILSSKKLLLSDSGFYLCAWSPGSKQFYNEQFFGPGTRLTVL.

The chain employs TRBV29-1 and TRBJ2-7; D may be TRBD1 or TRBD2 (5 bases each). Trimming pared 4 bases from V and 0 bases from J, leaving 10 bases between. The CDR3 covers 13 residues. Germline V CDR1 and CDR2: SQVTM, ANQGSEA. CDR3 region: CSVGGVYSYEQYF. In nucleotides, the CDR3 is TGCAGCGTTGGAGGGGTCTACTCCTACGAGCAGTACTTC.

The V call is TRBV2, the J call TRBJ2-7, with 12 bases lining up with TRBD1. J gave up 6 bases and V 9 bases, and 6 bases lay outside the gene matches. The CDR3 extends over 13 amino acids. Germline-derived CDR1 and CDR2 are SNHLY and FYNNEI. As DNA, the CDR3 is TGTGCCAGTAACCGGGACAGGGGGCTCGAGCAGTACTTC. Translated, it gives CASNRDRGLEQYF.